The table lists the clone carrying this T cell receptor (beta chain) with many counts. The sample comes from a study of T cells in Graves' hyperthyroidism and ophthalmopathy. What was amplified from RNA transcripts were TCR beta CDR3 regions. TCR CDR3 underwent first-round RT-PCR with the HTBI primer set. MiXCR, run by TCRdb on the multiplex PCR reads, gives a single entry per CDR3 protein. This sample has about 290,000 distinct CDR3 sequences, with roughly 13% found just once. This CDR3 spans 12 amino acids. With 6 bases removed from V and 9 bases from J, the gap between germline ends came to 12 bases. Germline V gene data show CDR1 as DFQATT and CDR2 as SNEGSKA (reference sequence).

The V gene is TRBV20-1, the J gene TRBJ1-6, with D possibly TRBD1 on 5 matching bases. What was sequenced was blood. The receptor was isolated from a woman between 40 and 50 years old with Graves' hyperthyroidism. The DNA for the CDR3 is TGCAGTGCCTTCCCAGGGAGTTCACCCCTCCACTTT. As protein: CSAFPGSSPLHF.